What follows describes a single TCR beta chain. This entry comes from a study of cytomegalovirus exposure and HLA in healthy donors. About the study: Among the roughly 400 genotyped donors, 70% to 90% were placed in the Caucasian-associated ancestry cluster.

Germline V lookup: CDR1 KGHSH, CDR2 LQKENI. V lost 3 bases, J lost 7 bases, and 9 bases stayed unmatched. The CDR3 is 16 amino acids. Amplification used 60 Vbeta primers and 13 Jbeta primers. Using immunoSEQ multiplex PCR, the repertoire was profiled, and TCRdb retains in-frame clones only, with some absent. The repertoire holds 160,000 or so clones, with 70% to 80% as singletons. The chain joins TRBV18 to TRBJ2-1; 10 nucleotides match TRBD1. Sequencing was done on a sample of PBMCs. The origin of this receptor is a woman aged 45-60 years in good health and CMV-seronegative. The CDR3 protein is CASSPPGQGSSNEQFF. CDR3 DNA sequence: TGTGCCAGCTCACCGCCGGGACAGGGGTCATCGAATGAGCAGTTCTTC.